The rows below give T cell receptor beta chains drawn from one sample of a study of shared clonotypes between healthy human individuals. Here immunoSEQ multiplex PCR was the method, and the copy in TCRdb shows in-frame clones only, minus some. The sample lists about 2,100,000 clones; about 92% were seen once. Sequencing used naive CD8+ T cells from PBMCs. These receptors were obtained from a young man in good health. Some clones in this sample may be carry-over from other donors' samples. The CDR3 runs from the conserved cysteine through the conserved F or W. The order of the fields is V gene, clone size, D gene, J gene, CDR3 DNA, CDR3 protein. D genes are given only for firm matches. Clone size appears in some rows only: once, few, many, or a class for an expanded clone.

TRBV11-2	-	-	TRBJ2-7	TGTGCCAGCAGCTCCGCGGGACAGACCTACGAGCAGTACTTC	CASSSAGQTYEQYF
TRBV11-3	once	-	TRBJ2-7	TGTGCCAGCAGCCCTGGCCGTGGCGGGATCTACGAGCAGTACTTC	CASSPGRGGIYEQYF
TRBV6-1	once	-	TRBJ2-7	TGTGCCAGCAGTGAGATGGCCTTAGCCTACGAGCAGTACTTC	CASSEMALAYEQYF
TRBV4-3	once	-	TRBJ1-2	TGCGCCAGCAGTCCTACACCTCCGCCAGGATTTAGTGGCTACACCTTC	CASSPTPPPGFSGYTF
TRBV7-9	once	-	TRBJ2-7	TGTGCCAGCAGCAGGACAGTCTCCTACGAGCAGTACTTC	CASSRTVSYEQYF
TRBV9	-	TRBD2	TRBJ2-1	TGTGCCAGCAGCGTAGGGCGGCTAGCGGGAGACAATGAGCAGTTCTTC	CASSVGRLAGDNEQFF
TRBV5-1	-	-	TRBJ1-1	TGCGCCAGCAGCCCTACGACGGGAGGGTCCTACTTGAACACTGAAGCTTTCTTT	CASSPTTGGSYLNTEAFF
TRBV28	-	-	TRBJ1-5	TGTGCCAGCAGTTCAGGATGGGGGCAGCCCCAGCATTTT	CASSSGWGQPQHF
TRBV6-6	-	-	TRBJ2-5	TGTGCCAGCAGTTACAGGGGCGGCCAAGAGACCCAGTACTTC	CASSYRGGQETQYF
TRBV15	-	-	TRBJ2-5	TGTGCCACCAGCTCCGGGACGGAAGAGACCCAGTACTTC	CATSSGTEETQYF
TRBV9	-	-	TRBJ2-7	TGTGCCAGCAGCAACGGGATTACCTACGAGCAGTACTTC	CASSNGITYEQYF